These 23 T cell receptor beta chains were all obtained from the same sample, sequenced in a study of patients and donors after allogeneic stem cell transplantation. TCRdb re-called the RT-PCR reads through MiXCR, storing one row per CDR3 protein. The sample consists of approximately 98,000 distinct CDR3 sequences, roughly 35% of them appearing once. The specimen sequenced was blood, either unsorted or a sorted T cell fraction (not recorded which). The receptors derive from a human donor who was either an allogeneic HSCT recipient or a stem cell or donor lymphocyte infusion donor (not recorded which). It is not recorded whose cells these are; they may come from a transplant donor.

This clonotype was seen only a few times. The chain has TRBV11-2 and TRBJ2-3; D uncertain. CDR3 length: 15 amino acids. The germline V gene has CDR1 SGHAT and CDR2 FQNNGV. Trimming removed 5 bases at V and 2 bases at J, with 14 bases between. CDR3 residues: CASSPRSPLTDTQYF. The CDR3 region has the DNA TGTGCCAGCAGCCCCCGTAGTCCCCTCACAGATACGCAGTATTTT.

This clonotype was detected only a few times. The rearrangement joins TRBV20-1 to TRBJ2-2; no reliable D call. CDR3 length equals 14 residues. CDR1 and CDR2 from the germline V gene are DFQATT and SNEGSKA (reference sequence). The V and J ends lost 0 bases and 3 bases respectively, with 8 bases between them. In DNA form, the CDR3 reads TGCAGTGCTAGAGATTTGGGCCACACCGGGGAGCTGTTTTTT. This encodes CSARDLGHTGELFF.

The rearrangement uses TRBV5-1 and TRBJ1-4, with D maybe TRBD1 (5 bases). From germline, CDR1 is SGHRS and CDR2 YFSETQ. This CDR3 is built from 13 residues. V gave up 4 bases and J gave up 5 bases, with 9 bases separating them. In DNA, the CDR3 is TGCGCCAGCAGCGCGGGACCGAATGAAAAACTGTTTTTT. Encoded protein: CASSAGPNEKLFF.

The chain uses TRBV4-2 and TRBJ2-4; the D gene is possibly TRBD1 (5 bases). The CDR3 extends over 14 amino acids. Trimming removed 0 bases at V and 3 bases at J, with 6 bases between. Looked up from germline, CDR1 is LGHNA and CDR2 is YNFKEQ. The CDR3 coding sequence is TGTGCCAGCAGCCAAGAGGGGCTCAAAAACATTCAGTACTTC. Amino acid sequence: CASSQEGLKNIQYF.

This clonotype was counted at least ten times. The V gene is TRBV24-1, the J gene TRBJ2-1; 9 bases map to TRBD2. The CDR3 has 16 amino acids. Germline V gives CDR1 KGHDR, CDR2 SFDVKD. Unmatched junction bases numbered 6, after V lost 4 bases and J lost 3 bases. The CDR3 loop is CATSEPLTSGYNEQFF. As DNA, the CDR3 is TGTGCCACCAGTGAGCCCCTGACTAGCGGCTACAATGAGCAGTTCTTC.

This rearrangement joins TRBV6-2 or TRBV6-3 to TRBJ2-7; D is possibly TRBD2 (5 bases). This CDR3 has 14 residues. V gave up 5 bases and J gave up 3 bases, with 14 bases separating them. Germline values: CDR1 MNHEY, CDR2 SVGEGT. The CDR3 protein is CASSTPSGGYEQYF. In DNA form, the CDR3 reads TGTGCCAGCAGTACCCCCAGCGGAGGCTACGAGCAGTACTTC.

This chain uses TRBV20-1 with TRBJ2-1; maybe TRBD2 (5 bases). Per the germline V gene, CDR1 is DFQATT and CDR2 is SNEGSKA (reference sequence). V lost 3 bases and J lost 7, with 13 bases in between. The CDR3 contains 13 residues. In nucleotides, the CDR3 is TGCAGTGCTAGTAGGGCTAGCCCTAATGAGCAGTTCTTC. Translation gives CSASRASPNEQFF.

This clonotype was seen more than once but under ten times. V gene TRBV6-5 combines with J gene TRBJ1-5; D is unresolved. Germline V gene sequence: CDR1 MNHEY, CDR2 SVGAGI. The CDR3 runs to 13 residues. Trimming took off 2 bases at V and 7 bases at J, with 9 bases between the two ends. Written as DNA, the CDR3 is TGTGCCAGCAGTTACAGGGTCGGCCAGCCCCAGCATTTT. Protein: CASSYRVGQPQHF.

This sequence joins TRBV11-3 and TRBJ2-5; D is possibly TRBD1 (6 bases). CDR1 SGHNT and CDR2 YENEEA come from the germline V gene. Trimming shortened V by 1 base and J by 3 bases, and 18 bases separated the two germline ends. The CDR3 contains 17 residues. CDR3 DNA: TGTGCCAGCAGCTTAGGAACAGGGCTGGGCGCAAAAGAGACCCAGTACTTC. This sequence encodes CASSLGTGLGAKETQYF.

The rearrangement links TRBV4-1 to TRBJ2-3; 10 bases line up with TRBD2. Germline CDR1 is MGHRA and CDR2 is YSYEKL. With 4 bases clipped from V and 0 bases from J, the junction kept 10 bases outside the gene matches. The CDR3 has 18 residues. The CDR3 protein is CASSLKMGAGGSTDTQYF. DNA of the CDR3: TGCGCCAGCAGCCTCAAGATGGGAGCGGGAGGGAGCACAGATACGCAGTATTTT.

The chain carries TRBV6-5 and TRBJ1-2, with D hard to call. The CDR3 length is 14 residues. In germline, CDR1 is MNHEY, CDR2 SVGAGI. V shed 6 bases and J shed 9 bases, with 20 bases lying between them. The CDR3 loop is CASSYAPRVYSYTF. The CDR3 DNA sequence: TGTGCCAGCAGCTACGCACCCCGCGTCTACAGCTACACCTTC.

The chain employs TRBV15 and TRBJ1-1; possibly TRBD1 for D (5 bases). CDR1 LNHNV and CDR2 YYDKDF come from the germline V gene (reference sequence). The V end was cut by 5 bases, the J end by 2 bases, with 12 bases between. The CDR3 is 14 amino acids. This chain's CDR3 is CATSWGSRNTEAFF. Written as DNA, the CDR3 is TGTGCCACCAGCTGGGGGAGTAGAAACACTGAAGCTTTCTTT.

The chain joins TRBV7-9 to TRBJ2-3, with D unresolved. The CDR3 runs to 14 residues. Trimming shortened V by 3 bases and J by 0 bases, and 7 bases separated the two germline ends. The germline CDR1 and CDR2 sequences are SEHNR and FQNEAQ (reference sequence). In DNA, the CDR3 is TGTGCCAGCAGCTTGGGCAGTAGCACAGATACGCAGTATTTT. Its protein product is CASSLGSSTDTQYF.

The chain recombines TRBV20-1 with TRBJ2-1; 7 positions agree with TRBD2. The CDR3 is 14 amino acids. V lost 3 bases, J lost 6 bases, and 8 bases stayed unmatched. Germline values: CDR1 DFQATT, CDR2 SNEGSKA (reference sequence). CDR3 bases: TGCAGTGCTAGGCTCGGGGGGAGGGGCAATGAGCAGTTCTTC. This gives the protein CSARLGGRGNEQFF.

The genes are TRBV12-3 or TRBV12-4 and TRBJ1-1, with D unresolved. The CDR3 extends over 14 amino acids. Trimming removed 7 bases at V and 2 bases at J, with 14 bases between. The DNA for the CDR3 is TGTGCCAGCACTAGGACGACGCCCAACACTGAAGCTTTCTTT. This translates into CASTRTTPNTEAFF.

The chain carries TRBV12-3 or TRBV12-4 and TRBJ2-3, with D uncertain. This CDR3 has 14 residues. The ends were cut back, 7 bases at V and 0 bases at J, with 11 bases in the middle. CDR3 amino acids: CASTVGVSTDTQYF. The CDR3 DNA reads TGTGCCAGCACCGTAGGAGTTAGCACAGATACGCAGTATTTT.

CDR3 sequence reads: CASSLFSTNRETQYF. CDR3 nucleotides: TGTGCCAGCAGTTTATTTTCAACCAATAGAGAGACCCAGTACTTC. The genes are TRBV28 and TRBJ2-5, with D unclear. Trimming removed 1 base at V and 4 bases at J, with 13 bases between. The germline V gene encodes CDR1 MDHEN and CDR2 SYDVKM. The CDR3 has 15 residues.

The chain is built from TRBV28 and TRBJ2-7, with D possibly being TRBD1 (5 bases). In germline, CDR1 is MDHEN, CDR2 SYDVKM. The CDR3 runs 11 residues. The germline V and J ends were trimmed by 8 bases and 3 bases, with 8 bases remaining between them. The CDR3, as DNA: TGTGCCAGCCGAGGACACTACGAGCAGTACTTC. Protein product: CASRGHYEQYF.

This chain joins TRBV7-4 and TRBJ1-5, with 8 bases matching TRBD1. There are 17 residues in the CDR3. V lost 1 base and J lost 0; bases outside the gene matches: 5. CDR1 is SGHVT, CDR2 SQSDAQ, per germline. CDR3 coding DNA: TGTGCCAGCAGCTTAGACAGGGGGTTCAATAGCAATCAGCCCCAGCATTTT. The encoded protein is CASSLDRGFNSNQPQHF.

This chain joins TRBV4-3 and TRBJ2-7; unclear D gene. V lost 0 bases and J 2 bases, leaving 14 bases between the germline ends. Germline CDR1 is LGHNA and CDR2 is YSLEER. The CDR3 sequence is 16 residues long. CDR3 DNA: TGCGCCAGCAGCCAAGAGGTACGTCTTCTCACCTACGAGCAGTACTTC. It specifies CASSQEVRLLTYEQYF.

This clonotype was counted between two and nine times. The chain employs TRBV5-6 and TRBJ2-7; D unresolved. Germline V lookup: CDR1 SGHDT, CDR2 YYEEEE. The CDR3 has 14 residues. V dropped 0 bases and J dropped 4 bases, with 11 bases sitting between them. This chain's CDR3 is CASSLDPVTYEQYF. Here the CDR3 DNA reads TGTGCCAGCAGCTTGGATCCGGTCACTTACGAGCAGTACTTC.

The chain has TRBV6-2 or TRBV6-3 and TRBJ1-1, with D possibly TRBD1 on 5 matching bases. CDR3 length equals 11 residues. Between the trimmed V and J ends, which lost 10 bases and 6 bases, there was a span of 12 bases. Germline assignment: CDR1 MNHEY and CDR2 SVGEGT. The DNA for the CDR3 is TGTGCCACACGACGGGACGCTGAAGCTTTCTTT. Amino acid sequence: CATRRDAEAFF.

This sequence joins TRBV25-1 and TRBJ2-7; TRBD2 aligns across 10 bases. Germline V gives CDR1 MGHDK, CDR2 SYGVNS. V shed 8 bases and J 2 bases; nucleotides not matched to a gene: 3. This CDR3 contains 13 residues. CDR3 amino acids: CASRTSGTYEQYF. CDR3 sequence (DNA): TGTGCCAGCCGGACTAGCGGTACCTACGAGCAGTACTTC.